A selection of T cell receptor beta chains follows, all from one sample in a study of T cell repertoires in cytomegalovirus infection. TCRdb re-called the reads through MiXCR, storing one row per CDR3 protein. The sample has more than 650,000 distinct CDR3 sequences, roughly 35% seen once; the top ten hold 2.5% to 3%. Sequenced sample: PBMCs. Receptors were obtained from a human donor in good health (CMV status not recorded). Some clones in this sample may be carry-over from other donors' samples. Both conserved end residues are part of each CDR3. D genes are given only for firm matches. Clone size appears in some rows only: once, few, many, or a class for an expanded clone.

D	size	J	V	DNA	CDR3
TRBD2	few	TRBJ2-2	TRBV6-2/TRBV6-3	TGTGCCAGCAGTTCCTCTAGCGGGACGAACACCGGGGAGCTGTTTTTT	CASSSSSGTNTGELFF
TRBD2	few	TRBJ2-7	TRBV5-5	TGTGCCAGCAGCCCGGGGGGGGGTGACGAGCAGTACTTC	CASSPGGGDEQYF
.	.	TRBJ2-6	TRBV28	TGTGCCAGCAGCCGCCCCGGGGGTTCTGGGGCCAACGTCCTGACTTTC	CASSRPGGSGANVLTF
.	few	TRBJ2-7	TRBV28	TGTGCCAGCAGTTATATTACGCGGGCTCGCGAGCAGTACTTC	CASSYITRAREQYF
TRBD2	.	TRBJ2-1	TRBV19	TGTGCCAGTAGTATCACCGGGACTAGCCGTTACAATGAGCAGTTCTTC	CASSITGTSRYNEQFF
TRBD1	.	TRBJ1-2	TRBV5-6	TGTGCCAGCAGCTGGGGGCCAGGGGGCTCTGCCTATGGCTACACCTTC	CASSWGPGGSAYGYTF
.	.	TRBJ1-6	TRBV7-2	TGTGCCAGCAGCTTAAACCCCCGAAGGGTGGTGAATTCACCCCTCCAATTT	CASSLNPRRVVNSPLQF
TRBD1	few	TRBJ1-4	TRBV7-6	TGTGCCAGCTCCCTGGAGGGGGCGGTCGAAAAACTGTTTTTT	CASSLEGAVEKLFF
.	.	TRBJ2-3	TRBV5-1	TGCGCCAGCACCCTAGGACCCCTCACAGATACGCAGTATTTT	CASTLGPLTDTQYF
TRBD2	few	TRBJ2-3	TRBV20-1	TGCAGTGCTAGAGTTCCGGCTAGCGGTATCGGGGATACGCAGTATTTT	CSARVPASGIGDTQYF
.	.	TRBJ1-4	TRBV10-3	TGTGCCATCAGTGATTTTGACGGAACCGAAAAACTGTTTTTT	CAISDFDGTEKLFF
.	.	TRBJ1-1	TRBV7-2	TGTGCCAGCAGCCCTGTGGAAAGGGATAACACTGAAGCTTTCTTT	CASSPVERDNTEAFF
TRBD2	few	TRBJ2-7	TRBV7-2	TGTGCCAGCAGCTTAGGGACTAGCGGTCCCTACGAGCAGTACTTC	CASSLGTSGPYEQYF
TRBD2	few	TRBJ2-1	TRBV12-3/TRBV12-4	TGTGCCAGCACCCCGAGCGGGGGGGCCGGAGATGAGCAGTTCTTC	CASTPSGGAGDEQFF
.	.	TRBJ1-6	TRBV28	TGTGCCAGCTCTCGGTCGAGCTCCTATAATTCACCCCTCCACTTT	CASSRSSSYNSPLHF
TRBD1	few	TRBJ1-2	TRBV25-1	TGTGCCAGCAGTGAACGCGGGACAGGGAACTATGGCTACACCTTC	CASSERGTGNYGYTF
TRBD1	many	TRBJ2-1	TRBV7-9	TGTGCCAGCATACCAATCGGGACAGACCAGTTCTTC	CASIPIGTDQFF
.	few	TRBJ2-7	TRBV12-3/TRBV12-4	TGTGCCAGCAGTTTTGGGGGCCGATACTACGAGCAGTACTTC	CASSFGGRYYEQYF
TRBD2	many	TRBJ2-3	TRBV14	TGTGCCAGCAGCCAAGATAGGGCGGGAGGGCCTCAAGATACGCAGTATTTT	CASSQDRAGGPQDTQYF
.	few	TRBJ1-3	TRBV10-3	TGTGCCATCAGGGAGTCTTCGGCGAACTCTGGAAACACCATATATTTT	CAIRESSANSGNTIYF
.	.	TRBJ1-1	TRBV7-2	TGTGCCAGCAGCTCACGGGAGGGGGGTGAGCGAACTGAAGCTTTCTTT	CASSSREGGERTEAFF
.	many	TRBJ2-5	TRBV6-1	TGTGCCAGCAGTGAGATGAGGGAGACCCAGTACTTC	CASSEMRETQYF
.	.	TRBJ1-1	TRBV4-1	TGCGCCAGCAGCCAAGGTTACGGGGGAGGGATGGGTGACACTGAAGCTTTCTTT	CASSQGYGGGMGDTEAFF
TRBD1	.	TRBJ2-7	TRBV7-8	TGTGCAACCCGAGGGGGCTTTACCTACGAGCAGTACTTC	CATRGGFTYEQYF
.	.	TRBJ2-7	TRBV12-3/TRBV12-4	TGTGCCAGCAGTTTAGATAGACACGGAAGGGACGAGCAGTACTTC	CASSLDRHGRDEQYF
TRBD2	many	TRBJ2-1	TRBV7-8	TGTGCCAGCAGCTTAGGGGAGGGTCCTAAGTACAATGAGCAGTTCTTC	CASSLGEGPKYNEQFF
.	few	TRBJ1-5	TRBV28	TGTGCCAGCAGCTTAGTACGGGGGGGCTGGGGTAGCAATCAGCCCCAGCATTTT	CASSLVRGGWGSNQPQHF
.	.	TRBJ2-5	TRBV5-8	TGTGCCAGCAGCCCCGGACAGCGCCAAGAGACCCAGTACTTC	CASSPGQRQETQYF
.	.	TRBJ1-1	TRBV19	TGTGCCAGTAGTATAGCGGGGAACACTGTAGCTTTCTTT	CASSIAGNTVAFF
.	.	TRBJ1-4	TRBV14	TGTGCCAGCAGCCACAGTGTACGTCCGGGCTCACGAGGGGAAAAACTGTTTTTT	CASSHSVRPGSRGEKLFF
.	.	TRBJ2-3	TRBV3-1	TGTGCCAGCAGCCACGGTTCCGAGGATACGCAGTATTTT	CASSHGSEDTQYF
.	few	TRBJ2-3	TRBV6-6	TGTGCCAGCAGCTCCCAGGGCGAAGATGGCACAGATACGCAGTATTTT	CASSSQGEDGTDTQYF
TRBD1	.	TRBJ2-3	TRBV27	TGTGCCAGCAGTATCGGGACAGGGGCAGATACGCAGTATTTT	CASSIGTGADTQYF
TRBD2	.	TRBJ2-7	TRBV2	TGTGCCAGCAGTTCGACGCCAGCGGGGGCCAACGAGCAGTACTTC	CASSSTPAGANEQYF
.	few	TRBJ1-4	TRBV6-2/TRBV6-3	TGTGCCAGCAGTTACGGGACCCCACTTAATGAAAAACTGTTTTTT	CASSYGTPLNEKLFF
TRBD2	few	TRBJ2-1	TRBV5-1	TGCGCCAGCAGCTTAACGACTAGCGGGGGGGCCGGACCGTACAATGAGCAGTTCTTC	CASSLTTSGGAGPYNEQFF
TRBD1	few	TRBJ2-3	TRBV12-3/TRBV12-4	TGTGCCAGCAGGAGAACAGGGGAAGATACGCAGTATTTT	CASRRTGEDTQYF